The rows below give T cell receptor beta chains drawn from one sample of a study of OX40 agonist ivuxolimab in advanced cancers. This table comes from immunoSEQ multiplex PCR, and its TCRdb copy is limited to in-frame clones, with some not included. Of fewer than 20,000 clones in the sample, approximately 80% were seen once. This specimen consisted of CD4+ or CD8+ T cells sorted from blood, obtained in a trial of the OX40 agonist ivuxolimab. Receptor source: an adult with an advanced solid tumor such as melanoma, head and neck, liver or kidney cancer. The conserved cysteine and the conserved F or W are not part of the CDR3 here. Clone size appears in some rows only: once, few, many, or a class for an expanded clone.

ASSADREIYGYT,TRBV5-1,TRBJ1-2,medium-sized
ASSYSLATTLPLH,TRBV6-6,TRBJ1-6,.
ASSPAGDYNEQF,TRBV7-9,TRBJ2-1,once
ASSLVGGRTGELF,TRBV7-9,TRBJ2-2,.
ASSLKWGRANVLT,TRBV5-4,TRBJ2-6,.
ASSTQTGLYGYT,TRBV7-9,TRBJ1-2,.
ASSPEGLAGLEQF,TRBV9,TRBJ2-1,once
ASSLGLSGANVLT,TRBV7-2,TRBJ2-6,once
AIRRREGNEQY,TRBV10-3,TRBJ2-7,.
ASSISAQGTGQPQH,TRBV19,TRBJ1-5,few
ASSPGLAGGYEQY,TRBV18,TRBJ2-7,few
SFRDRAEGPYGYT,TRBV29-1,TRBJ1-2,.
ASSLRGGGEKLF,TRBV5-5,TRBJ1-4,once
SVGRTGGYT,TRBV29-1,TRBJ1-2,few
ASSLEFHNQPQH,TRBV7-2,TRBJ1-5,.
ASSITGGPYNEQF,TRBV19,TRBJ2-1,once
ASSLGESVGEKLF,TRBV7-9,TRBJ1-4,.
ASSGGASQAYEQY,TRBV10-2,TRBJ2-7,.
ASSPGWGANTGELF,TRBV5-1,TRBJ2-2,.
ASSIAPTGGEQY,TRBV19,TRBJ2-7,.
ASSPAGSGNTIY,TRBV19,TRBJ1-3,.
ASSTPGPSNQPQH,TRBV7-4,TRBJ1-5,large
ASTPSGGEEETQY,TRBV2,TRBJ2-5,once
ASSSYPTGGRVKLF,TRBV5-1,TRBJ1-4,.
ASSLGVHYEQY,TRBV5-1,TRBJ2-7,.
SGDSST,TRBV29-1,TRBJ1-2,once
ASSPRTGRTSQSSSNQPQH,TRBV28,TRBJ1-5,.
SVVGRRGTYEQY,TRBV29-1,TRBJ2-7,.
ASSLVDRGFQETQY,TRBV7-9,TRBJ2-5,few
ASRTANQPQH,TRBV28,TRBJ1-5,.
ASSKLRHYEQY,TRBV21-1,TRBJ2-7,.
ASTDKGTGGYNEQF,TRBV5-4,TRBJ2-1,.
ATGQGVNQPQH,TRBV10-3,TRBJ1-5,once
ASATGPDTDTQY,TRBV27,TRBJ2-3,.
ASTWRGYEQY,TRBV2,TRBJ2-7,.
AISSPGQGVATQTQY,TRBV10-3,TRBJ2-5,few
ASSPRDKVATNEKLF,TRBV18,TRBJ1-4,.
ASSRTGASNQPQH,TRBV11-2,TRBJ1-5,.
ASSPRGGFYGYT,TRBV6-6,TRBJ1-2,.
ASRSGQGAGELF,TRBV28,TRBJ2-2,.
ASSVGGVRFDEQF,TRBV9,TRBJ2-1,.
ASSWASGTDTQY,TRBV9,TRBJ2-3,.
ANPLPGRDSYEQY,TRBV25-1,TRBJ2-7,.
ASSLVGGRINNEQF,TRBV5-1,TRBJ2-1,.
ASSPFWGGPNEKLF,TRBV7-2,TRBJ1-4,.
ASSVTLGNTGELF,TRBV9,TRBJ2-2,once
SAQTSGMYNEQF,TRBV29-1,TRBJ2-1,.